The TCR beta chain described here comes from a study of CDR3 diversity in severe acne. Per the germline V gene, CDR1 is MGHRA and CDR2 is YSYEKL. Trimming removed 4 bases from V and 3 bases from J; junction bases left unmatched: 7. This CDR3 has 15 residues. Via MiXCR, TCRdb re-called the PCR reads, giving one row per CDR3 protein. The top ten hold 14% of the sample, which has tens of thousands of distinct CDR3 sequences, around 50% seen once. This clonotype has a handful of counts. The chain employs TRBV4-1 and TRBJ2-5, with 8 bases aligning to TRBD1. Material: blood. The receptor was isolated from a male donor in good health, without acne. The CDR3 loop reads CASSPTGDVEETQYF. CDR3 in DNA: TGCGCCAGCAGCCCGACAGGGGATGTCGAAGAGACCCAGTACTTC.